The 20 T cell receptor beta chains presented below share a single source sample, sequenced in a study of blood T cell repertoires in COVID-19. Sequencing used immunoSEQ multiplex PCR; TCRdb keeps in-frame clones, though not all of them. The sample includes 100,000 to 150,000 clones, over 65% of them seen just once. Sequenced: peripheral blood. These receptors originate from an older man with acute or convalescent COVID-19.

This chain connects TRBV11-2 to TRBJ2-1; D is possibly TRBD2 (5 bases). Germline V gene sequence: CDR1 SGHAT, CDR2 FQNNGV. V dropped 0 bases and J dropped 2 bases, with 8 bases sitting between them. The CDR3 sequence is 15 residues long. CDR3 amino acids: CASSLDVGTYNEQFF. The CDR3 nucleotides are TGTGCCAGCAGCTTAGACGTCGGGACCTACAATGAGCAGTTCTTC.

This clone was seen a handful of times. J is TRBJ2-1 and V is TRBV27, with D possibly TRBD2 on 7 matching bases. Per the germline V gene, CDR1 is MNHEY and CDR2 is SMNVEV (reference sequence). V dropped 11 bases and J dropped 4 bases, with 24 bases sitting between them. This CDR3 contains 16 residues. This CDR3 is CASSQRDTDPYNEQFF. The CDR3 DNA is TGTGCCTCTTCTCAGCGGGACACCGATCCATACAATGAGCAGTTCTTC.

The CDR3 is CASSQDLSSNQPQHF. In DNA form, the CDR3 reads TGCGCCAGCAGCCAAGATCTGTCTAGCAATCAGCCCCAGCATTTT. The chain combines TRBV4-3 with TRBJ1-5; D unclear. Germline V gene data show CDR1 as LGHNA and CDR2 as YSLEER. V was clipped by 0 bases and J by 0 bases, with 6 bases between them. CDR3 size: 15 residues.

The CDR3 nucleotides read TGTGCCAGCAGTGCCCAGTGGACAGGGAACAATGAGCAGTTCTTC. Its translation is CASSAQWTGNNEQFF. The V and J genes are TRBV6-4 and TRBJ2-1; 8 nucleotides align to TRBD1. Trimming took 4 bases from V and 5 from J; bases not matched to a gene: 7. The CDR3 consists of 15 residues. Germline assignment: CDR1 MRHNA and CDR2 SNTAGT.

This chain links TRBV11-3 with TRBJ2-3, with D perhaps matching TRBD1 (5 bases). Looked up from germline, CDR1 is SGHNT and CDR2 is YENEEA. This CDR3 is 13 amino acids long. V lost 2 bases and J lost 3, with 6 bases in between. The CDR3 spells CASSLKGTDTQYF. As DNA, the CDR3 is TGTGCCAGCAGCTTAAAGGGGACAGATACGCAGTATTTT.

This clone was observed once. The chain is built from TRBV3-1 (or the pseudogene TRBV3-2) and TRBJ1-2; TRBD1 aligns across 8 bases. The CDR3 is 12 residues long. J gave up 8 bases and V 2 bases, and 1 base lay outside the gene matches. CDR1 and CDR2 from the germline V gene are LGHDT and YNNKEL (reference sequence). The CDR3 reads CASSQTGGGYTF. CDR3 bases: TGTGCCAGCAGCCAAACAGGGGGAGGCTACACCTTC.

This clone was picked up a small number of times. This rearrangement joins TRBV2 to TRBJ2-7; 9 positions agree with TRBD1. The CDR3 has 13 residues. The trim removed 7 bases at V and 3 bases at J, leaving 4 bases unmatched. The germline V gene has CDR1 SNHLY and CDR2 FYNNEI. Here the CDR3 DNA reads TGTGCCAGCACCGGGACAGGGTACTACGAGCAGTACTTC. As protein: CASTGTGYYEQYF.

This sequence joins TRBV5-5 and TRBJ2-5; D is possibly TRBD1 (5 bases). Trimming took 0 bases from V and 5 from J, leaving 14 bases between them. The CDR3 runs to 15 residues. Germline CDR1 is SGHKS and CDR2 is YYEKEE (reference sequence). The CDR3 is CASSLVVAGLETQYF. CDR3 in DNA: TGTGCCAGCAGCTTGGTTGTGGCAGGGCTGGAGACCCAGTACTTC.

CDR3 DNA sequence: TGTGCCAGCAGCTTCCGGGACTCACGGGCCTCTTCCTCCTACGAGCAGTACTTC. Protein sequence: CASSFRDSRASSSYEQYF. The chain links TRBV11-2 to TRBJ2-7; possible D gene TRBD2, 6 bases. The V and J ends lost 3 bases and 0 bases respectively, with 21 bases between them. The CDR3 loop spans 18 amino acids. Germline loops: CDR1 SGHAT, CDR2 FQNNGV.

The count of this clone is one. The V and J genes are TRBV7-2 and TRBJ2-4, with TRBD1 as a possible D gene (5 bases). The CDR3 is 13 residues long. Trimming stripped 2 bases from V and 7 bases from J, with 9 bases between. CDR1 and CDR2 (germline): SGHTA, FQGNSA. CDR3: CASSLWGVNIQYF. The CDR3 nucleotides are TGTGCCAGCAGCTTATGGGGCGTGAACATTCAGTACTTC.

The chain uses TRBV12-5 and TRBJ2-5; no reliable D call. The CDR3 is made up of 13 amino acids. Germline values: CDR1 LGHNT, CDR2 FRNRAP. The V and J ends lost 2 bases and 1 base respectively, with 5 bases between them. The CDR3 loop reads CASGLYSQETQYF. The DNA for the CDR3 is TGTGCTAGTGGTTTGTACAGCCAAGAGACCCAGTACTTC.

This clone was counted only a few times. The V gene is TRBV18, the J gene TRBJ2-1, with D possibly TRBD2 on 6 matching bases. Germline assignment: CDR1 KGHSH and CDR2 LQKENI. This CDR3 has 15 amino acids. Trimming removed 5 bases from V and 5 bases from J, with 16 bases in between. The CDR3 region is CASSYVGGTNNEQFF. As DNA, the CDR3 is TGTGCCAGCTCATATGTGGGCGGGACCAACAATGAGCAGTTCTTC.

The V call is TRBV18, the J call TRBJ2-2, with D perhaps TRBD1 (6 bases). The CDR3 totals 17 residues. V lost 1 base to trimming and J lost 3 bases, with 15 bases between them. Germline V gives CDR1 KGHSH, CDR2 LQKENI. The CDR3 DNA reads as TGTGCCAGCTCACCACGGCCTGGACAGCTTTACACCGGGGAGCTGTTTTTT. Its protein is CASSPRPGQLYTGELFF.

The chain joins TRBV7-2 to TRBJ1-2; perhaps TRBD1 as D (6 bases). Trimming stripped 5 bases from V and 0 bases from J, with 13 bases between. Germline V CDR1 and CDR2: SGHTA, FQGNSA. This CDR3 is 15 amino acids long. CDR3 loop: CASSGQPSANYGYTF. In nucleotides, the CDR3 is TGTGCCAGCAGCGGACAGCCCTCAGCTAACTATGGCTACACCTTC.

This chain joins TRBV5-1 and TRBJ2-6, with D perhaps matching TRBD1 (6 bases). Germline values: CDR1 SGHRS, CDR2 YFSETQ. The length of the CDR3 is 17 residues. Trimming took off 4 bases at V and 2 bases at J, with 16 bases between the two ends. CDR3 nucleotide sequence: TGCGCCAGCAGCAACTTACAACAGGGACCTGGGGCCAACGTCCTGACTTTC. This encodes CASSNLQQGPGANVLTF. Combining the CDR3 with reference TRBV5-1 and TRBJ2-6 gives the whole variable domain KAGVTQTPRYLIKTRGQQVTLSCSPISGHRSVSWYQQTPGQGLQFLFEYFSETQRNKGNFPGRFSGRQFSNSRSEMNVSTLELGDSALYLCASSNLQQGPGANVLTFGAGSRLTVL.

The chain combines TRBV15 with TRBJ2-5, with D maybe TRBD2 (5 bases). CDR3 length: 13 residues. From germline, CDR1 is LNHNV and CDR2 YYDKDF (reference sequence). V lost 4 bases and J lost 2, with 8 bases in between. CDR3 region: CATSIRGQETQYF. The CDR3 DNA follows: TGTGCCACCAGCATCCGAGGGCAAGAGACCCAGTACTTC.

This clone has only one observation. The chain recombines TRBV5-6 with TRBJ1-4, with D tentatively TRBD1 (5 bases). There are 15 residues in the CDR3. CDR1 and CDR2 from the germline V gene are SGHDT and YYEEEE. Between the trimmed V and J ends, which lost 1 base and 4 bases, there was a span of 11 bases. The CDR3 region has the DNA TGTGCCAGCAGCTTGTGGGGGGAACTTAATGAAAAACTGTTTTTT. Translated, it gives CASSLWGELNEKLFF.

The CDR3 DNA reads TGTGCCAGTAGTTCAATACAGAGCTCTGGAAACACCATATATTTT. As protein: CASSSIQSSGNTIYF. The J gene is TRBJ1-3, the V gene TRBV19; no firm D call. Germline V lookup: CDR1 LNHDA, CDR2 SQIVND (reference sequence). V was shortened by 5 bases and J by 0 bases, with 11 bases between the two germline ends. CDR3 length: 15 residues.

The V call is TRBV20-1, the J call TRBJ2-5; D is ambiguous. The CDR3 is 11 amino acids. Trimming cost V 5 bases and J 5 bases, with 9 bases left between them. The V gene's germline CDR1 is DFQATT and CDR2 SNEGSKA (reference sequence). DNA of the CDR3: TGCAGTGCTGCTGCCCGGGAGACCCAGTACTTC. The encoded protein is CSAAARETQYF.

This clone was counted between two and nine times. This chain links TRBV19 with TRBJ1-1; TRBD1 is a possible D gene (6 bases). Trimming removed 5 bases from V and 4 bases from J, with 11 bases in between. This CDR3 has 13 residues. Germline-derived CDR1 and CDR2 are LNHDA and SQIVND (reference sequence). CDR3: CASSLTGPTEAFF. For the CDR3, the DNA is TGTGCCAGTAGTTTAACAGGGCCCACTGAAGCTTTCTTT. Variable domain in full (rest from reference TRBV19 and TRBJ1-1): DGGITQSPKYLFRKEGQNVTLSCEQNLNHDAMYWYRQDPGQGLRLIYYSQIVNDFQKGDIAEGYSVSREKKESFPLTVTSAQKNPTAFYLCASSLTGPTEAFFGQGTRLTVV.